This T cell receptor beta chain was sequenced during a study of regulatory and conventional T cells in RAG deficiency. Study results and limitations: In Omenn syndrome, Treg and Tconv repertoires overlapped >85%. In Omenn syndrome, sorted "Tregs" may be peripherally activated cells. Omenn syndrome and CID/AS patients had 85 to 100-fold fewer unique Treg TCR beta sequences, versus approximately 9.8-fold elsewhere.

To note about this clone: Its antigen remains unidentified.

This CDR3 is 17 amino acids long. V lost 1 base, J lost 0 bases, and 15 bases lay in between. CDR1 and CDR2 from the germline V gene are LNHDA and SQIVND (reference sequence). Clones were read by immunoSEQ multiplex PCR, and TCRdb kept only the in-frame ones, dropping some. This table has under 35,000 clones, about nine tenths appearing once. A further study also used this sample, focusing on regulatory T cells. From that paper: Primers: 52 TRBV forward and 13 TRBJ reverse.

The sample comprised CD8+ T cells sorted from blood. The sequence came from a human donor in good health. V is TRBV19 and J is TRBJ1-1; TRBD1 is a possible D gene (5 bases). The CDR3 DNA reads TGTGCCAGTAGTATAGCCTGGGACGTGTCCCTGAACACTGAAGCTTTCTTT. Translation gives CASSIAWDVSLNTEAFF.